Listed below are T cell receptor beta chains from one sample, sequenced in a study of human T cells and chemical hapten exposure. TCRdb re-called the RACE reads through MiXCR, storing one row per CDR3 protein. The sample includes some 350,000 distinct CDR3 sequences, approximately 6.9% of them seen just once. The material was whole blood, obtained in connection with sensitization to the hapten diphenylcyclopropenone (DPC). These receptors all come from a woman younger than 30 with alopecia areata. Some clones in this sample may be carry-over from other donors' samples. Each CDR3 is given with its conserved first and last residue. A D gene is named only where the DNA matches it firmly.

D	V	J	CDR3
.	TRBV4-3	TRBJ2-7	CASSQDWRREEQYF
.	TRBV29-1	TRBJ2-5	CSVGALKETQYF
.	TRBV10-3	TRBJ2-3	CAISESGVRTDTQYF
TRBD2	TRBV3-1	TRBJ2-6	CASSQARTSGGAANVLTF
.	TRBV5-5	TRBJ2-4	CASSLGSTQNIQYF
TRBD1	TRBV5-5	TRBJ1-5	CASSLTGATYSNQPQHF
.	TRBV6-1	TRBJ2-3	CASMNSRTDTQYF
TRBD2	TRBV5-4	TRBJ2-3	CASSFISGGAFTDTQYF
.	TRBV4-3	TRBJ1-4	CASSQEAAREKLFF
TRBD1	TRBV6-5	TRBJ1-4	CASSRGTDNEKLFF
.	TRBV28	TRBJ2-7	CASSPPYEQYF
TRBD2	TRBV12-3/TRBV12-4	TRBJ2-3	CASTDIGLAPQYF